The T cell receptor (beta chain) described here comes from a study of shared clonotypes between healthy human individuals. It was about 180 ng DNA, 30,000 or so T cell genomes, that sorted-subset replicate PCRs used. TCRdb's table, derived via immunoSEQ multiplex PCR, lists solely in-frame clones and lacks some. The sample shows some 2,000,000 clones, around 95% of them seen only once. The CDR3 spans 16 residues. Trimming took 7 bases from V and 9 from J, leaving 22 bases between them. Germline V gene sequence: CDR1 MDHEN, CDR2 SYDVKM. Sequenced material: naive CD4+ T cells sorted from blood. This sample's subset: CD45RA+ positively selected. The chain employs TRBV28 and TRBJ1-6, with a possible D match to TRBD1 (5 bases). This receptor was taken from a man between 18 and 35 years old in good health. The CDR3: CASTPNGGGRGSPLHF. Written as DNA, the CDR3 is TGTGCCAGCACCCCAAATGGGGGGGGACGGGGTTCACCCCTCCACTTT.